One sample yielded the 32 T cell receptor beta chains listed below, sequenced in a study of T cell responses to AZD1222 COVID-19 vaccine. The protocol was immunoSEQ multiplex PCR, while the TCRdb copy is restricted to in-frame clones and leaves out a portion. The sample has 55,000 to 65,000 clones, over 75% seen once. The source was peripheral blood, collected on day 0 of AZD1222 vaccination. The receptors were gathered from an adult in good health.

This chain joins TRBV7-9 and TRBJ1-2; TRBD1 agrees at 8 bases. The V gene's germline CDR1 is SEHNR and CDR2 FQNEAQ (reference sequence). The CDR3 contains 14 residues. J was trimmed by 4 bases and V by 5 bases; bases with no gene match: 6. In nucleotides, the CDR3 is TGTGCCAGCAGCCACCGGACAGGGCCCTATGGCTACACCTTC. This gives the protein CASSHRTGPYGYTF.

The CDR3 is CASIGQMNTEAFF. CDR3 bases: TGTGCCAGCATAGGGCAGATGAACACTGAAGCTTTCTTT. J is TRBJ1-1 and V is TRBV25-1; D call uncertain. This CDR3 comprises 13 residues. Trimming left V 7 bases short and J 0 bases short, with 9 bases between. Germline CDR1 MGHDK, CDR2 SYGVNS.

The count of this clone is one. This sequence joins TRBV10-3 and TRBJ1-5; tentatively, D is TRBD1 (5 bases). CDR3 length equals 14 residues. V was pared by 3 bases and J by 6 bases, with 12 bases between. CDR1 and CDR2 (germline): ENHRY, SYGVKD. CDR3 DNA sequence: TGTGCCATCAGTGACCTATCGGGGGTTCAGCCCCAGCATTTT. It is translated as CAISDLSGVQPQHF.

This chain connects TRBV19 to TRBJ1-5; 7 nucleotides align to TRBD1. Germline lookup yields CDR1 LNHDA and CDR2 SQIVND (reference sequence). Losses at the gene ends were 7 bases for V and 0 bases for J; bases not matched to a gene: 9. The CDR3 consists of 16 residues. The CDR3 spells CASTGGGQHSNQPQHF. DNA of the CDR3: TGTGCCAGTACCGGGGGGGGACAGCATAGCAATCAGCCCCAGCATTTT.

The chain uses TRBV27 and TRBJ1-1; D ambiguous. The germline CDR1 and CDR2 sequences are MNHEY and SMNVEV (reference sequence). Trimming took 3 bases from V and 5 from J, leaving 25 bases between them. The CDR3 is 18 residues long. CDR3 sequence reads: CASSLNSPARAQRTEAFF. CDR3 DNA sequence: TGTGCCAGCAGTTTGAATTCCCCCGCGCGGGCCCAAAGGACTGAAGCTTTCTTT.

The chain uses TRBV27 and TRBJ2-1, with TRBD2 matching over 11 bases. Losses at the gene ends were 2 bases for V and 7 bases for J; bases not matched to a gene: 10. This CDR3 comprises 17 residues. CDR1 and CDR2 (germline): MNHEY, SMNVEV (reference sequence). The CDR3 sequence: CASSLTRVASGRNEQFF. As DNA, the CDR3 is TGTGCCAGCAGTTTAACAAGGGTGGCTAGCGGGAGGAATGAGCAGTTCTTC.

This clone was detected only once. The V and J genes are TRBV6-2 or TRBV6-3 and TRBJ2-1, with D uncertain. In germline, CDR1 is MNHEY, CDR2 SVGEGT. This CDR3 is built from 13 residues. V lost 0 bases and J 5 bases, leaving 5 bases between the germline ends. The CDR3 here is CASSYSVHNEQFF. The CDR3 DNA sequence: TGTGCCAGCAGTTACTCGGTCCACAATGAGCAGTTCTTC.

The chain joins TRBV13 to TRBJ2-1; 10 bases are shared with TRBD1. This CDR3 is built from 19 residues. Per germline, CDR1 PRHDT and CDR2 FYEKMQ (reference sequence). Trimming at V came to 5 bases and at J to 1 base, leaving 14 bases not matched to a gene. In nucleotides, the CDR3 is TGTGCCAGCAGCCAATACACCAGACAGGGGGCAAGGTCCTACAATGAGCAGTTCTTC. This translates into CASSQYTRQGARSYNEQFF.

The chain joins TRBV29-1 to TRBJ1-4, with D possibly TRBD1 on 6 matching bases. The length of the CDR3 is 13 residues. V dropped 5 bases and J dropped 7 bases, with 14 bases sitting between them. Germline lookup yields CDR1 SQVTM and CDR2 ANQGSEA. The CDR3 here is CSVRQEGSEKLFF. Written as DNA, the CDR3 is TGCAGCGTTAGACAGGAAGGGAGTGAAAAACTGTTTTTT. The variable domain in full, with the rest retrieved from reference TRBV29-1 and TRBJ1-4, is SAVISQKPSRDICQRGTSLTIQCQVDSQVTMMFWYRQQPGQSLTLIATANQGSEATYESGFVIDKFPISRPNLTFSTLTVSNMSPEDSSIYLCSVRQEGSEKLFFGSGTQLSVL.

The chain has TRBV6-1 and TRBJ2-7; the D gene could be TRBD1 or TRBD2 (5 bases each). V lost 4 bases to trimming and J lost 0 bases, with 16 bases between them. CDR1 is MNHNS, CDR2 SASEGT, per germline. The CDR3 consists of 16 residues. The CDR3 is CASSVLSAGSSYEQYF. The CDR3 bases are TGTGCCAGCAGTGTCCTCTCGGCAGGGAGCTCCTACGAGCAGTACTTC.

The CDR3, as DNA: TGTGCCAGCAGCCCGCCTGGACTAGCGGGGGGGAGCCGGGCAGATACGCAGTATTTT. Protein product: CASSPPGLAGGSRADTQYF. The V call is TRBV13, the J call TRBJ2-3; 15 bases are a match to TRBD2. Germline-derived CDR1 and CDR2 are PRHDT and FYEKMQ (reference sequence). This CDR3 region has 19 residues. The V and J ends lost 5 bases and 4 bases, in that order; junction bases with no gene match: 13.

The chain is built from TRBV7-8 and TRBJ2-5; D may be TRBD1 (7 bases). The germline gives CDR1 SGHVS, CDR2 FQNEAQ. The CDR3 loop spans 15 amino acids. V lost 5 bases to trimming and J lost 4 bases, with 17 bases between them. The DNA of the CDR3 is TGTGCCAGCAGCGGGGGGACAGTTAGAACAGAGACCCAGTACTTC. This gives the protein CASSGGTVRTETQYF.

V usage is TRBV5-1 and J usage is TRBJ2-2; D gene uncertain. The V and J ends lost 3 bases and 2 bases respectively, with 2 bases between them. There are 12 residues in the CDR3. The germline CDR1 and CDR2 sequences are SGHRS and YFSETQ. The CDR3 DNA reads TGCGCCAGCAGCTACAACACCGGGGAGCTGTTTTTT. Residues: CASSYNTGELFF.

The CDR3 DNA reads as TGTGCTAGTGGTTTGGCCCAAATCAATCAGCCCCAGCATTTT. Its protein is CASGLAQINQPQHF. The rearrangement joins TRBV12-5 to TRBJ1-5, with D uncertain. CDR3 length: 14 amino acids. Germline assignment: CDR1 LGHNT and CDR2 FRNRAP. The V gene lost 1 base and the J gene lost 3 bases, with 7 bases spanning the gap.

This chain links TRBV2 with TRBJ1-1, with a possible D match to TRBD1 (5 bases). CDR1 and CDR2 from the germline V gene are SNHLY and FYNNEI. This CDR3 has 14 amino acids. V shed 8 bases and J shed 0 bases, with 13 bases lying between them. The CDR3 nucleotides read TGTGCCAGCGGGAGAGACAGAGTGAACACTGAAGCTTTCTTT. It translates to CASGRDRVNTEAFF.

This clone was recorded a few times. V usage is TRBV6-2 or TRBV6-3 and J usage is TRBJ2-2; D possibly corresponds to TRBD1 (5 bases). Trimming took 4 bases from V and 5 from J, leaving 5 bases between them. The CDR3 contains 12 residues. The V gene's germline CDR1 is MNHEY and CDR2 SVGEGT. CDR3 protein: CASSSGTGELFF. As DNA, the CDR3 is TGTGCCAGCAGTTCAGGGACCGGGGAGCTGTTTTTT.

The chain is built from TRBV19 and TRBJ1-1; 9 nucleotides line up with TRBD1. This CDR3 contains 16 residues. Germline V gene lookup returns CDR1 LNHDA and CDR2 SQIVND (reference sequence). The V gene end was trimmed by 5 bases and the J gene end by 0 bases; junction bases not matched to a gene: 7. The CDR3 coding sequence is TGTGCCAGTAGTCCTCGACAGGGGGGCGTGAACACTGAAGCTTTCTTT. It translates to CASSPRQGGVNTEAFF.

The chain couples TRBV3-1 (or the pseudogene TRBV3-2) to TRBJ1-2, with 8 nucleotides matching TRBD1. The germline V gene has CDR1 LGHDT and CDR2 YNNKEL (reference sequence). V shed 2 bases and J 4 bases; nucleotides not matched to a gene: 12. The CDR3 extends over 17 amino acids. This CDR3 reads CASSQLAVGQGPYGYTF. The CDR3 DNA reads TGTGCCAGCAGCCAACTAGCCGTAGGACAGGGCCCCTATGGCTACACCTTC.

This clone was counted a single time. The rearrangement joins TRBV5-6 to TRBJ1-5, with 9 bases that match TRBD1. This CDR3 spans 15 amino acids. CDR1 SGHDT and CDR2 YYEEEE come from the germline V gene. With 4 bases clipped from V and 4 bases from J, the junction kept 6 bases outside the gene matches. Here the CDR3 DNA reads TGTGCCAGCAGCCGACAGGGGGTTAAGAATCAGCCCCAGCATTTT. It specifies CASSRQGVKNQPQHF.

The CDR3 DNA follows: TGTGCCAGCAATAGCGGGGGGGCGACAGATACGCAGTATTTT. This sequence encodes CASNSGGATDTQYF. The V gene is TRBV3-1 (or the pseudogene TRBV3-2), the J gene TRBJ2-3; TRBD2 matches 11 bases. The CDR3 covers 14 residues. After removal of 7 bases from V and 3 bases from J, the junction contained 3 bases not matched to a gene. The germline CDR1 and CDR2 sequences are LGHDT and YNNKEL (reference sequence).

The chain uses TRBV7-6 and TRBJ2-5; D might be TRBD2 (6 bases). Deletions cut 2 bases from V and 5 bases from J, with 12 bases between. Germline V gene lookup returns CDR1 SGHVS and CDR2 FNYEAQ. This CDR3 comprises 14 residues. The CDR3 nucleotides read TGTGCCAGCAGCTTACGTCCGGGGGACGAGACCCAGTACTTC. It is translated as CASSLRPGDETQYF. Full variable domain (missing parts from reference TRBV7-6 and TRBJ2-5): GAGVSQSPRYKVTKRGQDVALRCDPISGHVSLYWYRQALGQGPEFLTYFNYEAQQDKSGLPNDRFSAERPEGSISTLTIQRTEQRDSAMYRCASSLRPGDETQYFGPGTRLLVL.

V and J are TRBV27 and TRBJ2-7; 7 bases are a match to TRBD1. The V segment lost 2 bases and the J segment 5 bases; nucleotides outside the gene matches: 3. This CDR3 has 13 residues. CDR1 and CDR2 (germline): MNHEY, SMNVEV (reference sequence). The CDR3, as DNA: TGTGCCAGCAGTTTAAGCACAGGGGACGAGCAGTACTTC. It encodes CASSLSTGDEQYF.

The CDR3 here is CASSYQRWTEAFF. The CDR3 region has the DNA TGTGCCAGCAGTTACCAGAGGTGGACTGAAGCTTTCTTT. The chain joins TRBV6-5 to TRBJ1-1, with no clear D. Germline CDR1 is MNHEY and CDR2 is SVGAGI. CDR3 length: 13 amino acids. The V gene lost 2 bases and the J gene lost 5 bases, with 9 bases spanning the gap.

This chain connects TRBV9 to TRBJ1-3; tentatively, D is TRBD1 (5 bases). The CDR3 loop spans 16 amino acids. From germline, CDR1 is SGDLS and CDR2 YYNGEE. Between the trimmed V and J ends, which lost 0 bases and 4 bases, there was a span of 14 bases. DNA for the CDR3: TGTGCCAGCAGCGTAGAGGGACGCCCAGGCGGAAACACCATATATTTT. This encodes CASSVEGRPGGNTIYF.

This chain links TRBV6-5 with TRBJ1-2; no definite D call. V was clipped by 4 bases and J by 2 bases, with 11 bases between them. The germline V gene encodes CDR1 MNHEY and CDR2 SVGAGI. This CDR3 region has 14 residues. The CDR3 loop reads CASSSPWANYGYTF. The CDR3 nucleotides are TGTGCCAGCAGTTCTCCCTGGGCCAACTATGGCTACACCTTC.

This sequence joins TRBV27 and TRBJ2-7; possibly TRBD1 or TRBD2 for D (5 bases each). The CDR3 has 12 residues. Per germline, CDR1 MNHEY and CDR2 SMNVEV (reference sequence). Trimming took 5 bases from V and 9 from J, leaving 14 bases between them. CDR3 nucleotide sequence: TGTGCCAGCAGTCCCCAGGGACGTTTGCAGTACTTC. Residues: CASSPQGRLQYF.

The J gene is TRBJ1-5, the V gene TRBV28, with D maybe TRBD1 (5 bases). The CDR3 sequence is 17 residues long. CDR1 MDHEN and CDR2 SYDVKM come from the germline V gene. Trimming stripped 4 bases from V and 0 bases from J, with 16 bases between. This chain's CDR3 is CASSSRKGTYSNQPQHF. CDR3 in DNA: TGTGCCAGCAGTTCGCGAAAGGGGACTTATAGCAATCAGCCCCAGCATTTT.

This chain links TRBV6-1 with TRBJ1-2; 7 positions match TRBD1. The trim removed 3 bases at V and 8 bases at J, leaving 6 bases unmatched. Germline lookup yields CDR1 MNHNS and CDR2 SASEGT. The CDR3 has 13 amino acids. CDR3 sequence: CASSETGTGGYTF. The CDR3 DNA is TGTGCCAGCAGTGAGACAGGGACGGGAGGCTACACCTTC.

The chain links TRBV10-2 to TRBJ1-2, with D perhaps matching TRBD1 (6 bases). The CDR3 length is 12 residues. CDR1 is WSHSY and CDR2 is SAAADI in the germline V gene. The V end lost 2 bases, the J end lost 8 bases, and 9 bases lay between the germline ends. The CDR3 nucleotides read TGCGCCAGCAGTGAGAGGGGGGACGGCTACACCTTC. Residues: CASSERGDGYTF.

The V call is TRBV12-3 or TRBV12-4, the J call TRBJ1-1; no reliable D call. Trimming took off 5 bases at V and 8 bases at J, with 9 bases between the two ends. The CDR3 consists of 11 residues. The CDR3 sequence is CASSPSREAFF. In DNA, the CDR3 is TGTGCCAGCAGTCCCTCCAGAGAAGCTTTCTTT.

The V and J genes are TRBV11-2 and TRBJ1-1; D remains ambiguous. Looked up from germline, CDR1 is SGHAT and CDR2 is FQNNGV. The CDR3 totals 13 residues. V lost 2 bases and J lost 2, with 6 bases in between. The CDR3 is CASSLQTNTEAFF. The CDR3 nucleotides are TGTGCCAGCAGCTTACAGACTAACACTGAAGCTTTCTTT. The variable domain in full, with the rest retrieved from reference TRBV11-2 and TRBJ1-1, is EAGVAQSPRYKIIEKRQSVAFWCNPISGHATLYWYQQILGQGPKLLIQFQNNGVVDDSQLPKDRFSAERLKGVDSTLKIQPAKLEDSAVYLCASSLQTNTEAFFGQGTRLTVV.

V gene TRBV9 combines with J gene TRBJ1-4; no reliable D call. V shed 0 bases and J shed 5 bases, with 11 bases lying between them. Germline assignment: CDR1 SGDLS and CDR2 YYNGEE. The CDR3 contains 15 residues. CDR3 sequence (DNA): TGTGCCAGCAGCGTAGAGGGCAGCCGGAATGAAAAACTGTTTTTT. Translation: CASSVEGSRNEKLFF.